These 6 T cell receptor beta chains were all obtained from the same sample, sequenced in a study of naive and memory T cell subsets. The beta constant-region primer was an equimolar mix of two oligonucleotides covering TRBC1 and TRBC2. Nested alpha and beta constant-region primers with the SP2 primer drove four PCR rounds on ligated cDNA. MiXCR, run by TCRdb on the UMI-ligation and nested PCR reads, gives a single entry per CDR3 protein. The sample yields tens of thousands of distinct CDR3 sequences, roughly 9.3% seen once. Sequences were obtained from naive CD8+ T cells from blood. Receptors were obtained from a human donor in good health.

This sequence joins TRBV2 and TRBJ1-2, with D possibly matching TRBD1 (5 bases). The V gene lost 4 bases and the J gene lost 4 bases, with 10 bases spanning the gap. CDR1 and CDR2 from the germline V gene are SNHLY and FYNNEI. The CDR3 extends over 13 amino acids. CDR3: CASSGRVGYGYTF. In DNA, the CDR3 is TGTGCCAGCAGTGGCAGGGTTGGCTATGGCTACACCTTC.

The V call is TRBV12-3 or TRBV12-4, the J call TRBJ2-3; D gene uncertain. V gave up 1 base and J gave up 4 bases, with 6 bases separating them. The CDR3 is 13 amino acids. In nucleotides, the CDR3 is TGTGCCAGCAGTTTAGGGTCGTCAGATACGCAGTATTTT. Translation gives CASSLGSSDTQYF.

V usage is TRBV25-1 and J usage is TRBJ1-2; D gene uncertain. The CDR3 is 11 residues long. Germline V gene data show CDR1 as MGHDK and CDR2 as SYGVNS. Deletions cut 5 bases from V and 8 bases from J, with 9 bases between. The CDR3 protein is CASSMGRGYTF. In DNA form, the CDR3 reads TGTGCCAGCAGTATGGGGAGAGGCTACACCTTC.

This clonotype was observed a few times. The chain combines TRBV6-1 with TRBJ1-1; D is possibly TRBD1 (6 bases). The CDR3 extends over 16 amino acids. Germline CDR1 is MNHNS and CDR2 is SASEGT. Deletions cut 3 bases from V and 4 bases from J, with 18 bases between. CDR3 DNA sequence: TGTGCCAGCAGTGAGACTACCTACAGGGTTCGCACTGAAGCTTTCTTT. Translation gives CASSETTYRVRTEAFF.

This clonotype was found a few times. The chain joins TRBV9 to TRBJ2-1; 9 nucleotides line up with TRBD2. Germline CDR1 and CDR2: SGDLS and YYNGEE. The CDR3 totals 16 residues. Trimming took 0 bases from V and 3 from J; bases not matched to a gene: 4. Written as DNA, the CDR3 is TGTGCCAGCAGCGTAGGTTTAGCGGGAGTCTACAATGAGCAGTTCTTC. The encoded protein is CASSVGLAGVYNEQFF. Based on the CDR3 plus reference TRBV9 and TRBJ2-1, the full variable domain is DSGVTQTPKHLITATGQRVTLRCSPRSGDLSVYWYQQSLDQGLQFLIQYYNGEERAKGNILERFSAQQFPDLHSELNLSSLELGDSALYFCASSVGLAGVYNEQFFGPGTRLTVL.

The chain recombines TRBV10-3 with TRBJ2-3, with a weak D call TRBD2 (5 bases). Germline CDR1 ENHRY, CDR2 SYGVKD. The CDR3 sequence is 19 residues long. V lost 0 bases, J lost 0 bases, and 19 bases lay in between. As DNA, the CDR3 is TGTGCCATCAGTGAGTCCCGTCTTCTTGCGGGCCATAGCACAGATACGCAGTATTTT. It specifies CAISESRLLAGHSTDTQYF.